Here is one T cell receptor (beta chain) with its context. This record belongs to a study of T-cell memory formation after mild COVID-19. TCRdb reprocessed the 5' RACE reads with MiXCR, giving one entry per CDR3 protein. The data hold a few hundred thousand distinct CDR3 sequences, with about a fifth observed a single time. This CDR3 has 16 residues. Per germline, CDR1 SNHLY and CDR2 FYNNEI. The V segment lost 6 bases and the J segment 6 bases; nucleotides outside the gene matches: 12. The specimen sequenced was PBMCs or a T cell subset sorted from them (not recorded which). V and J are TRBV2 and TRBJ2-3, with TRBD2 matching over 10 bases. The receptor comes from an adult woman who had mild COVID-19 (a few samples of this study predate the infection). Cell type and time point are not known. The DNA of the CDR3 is TGTGCCAGCAGGGACGGACTAGCGGTCCGAGGGGATACGCAGTATTTT. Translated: CASRDGLAVRGDTQYF.